The source of this TCR beta chain is a study of CD8+ T cells in alopecia areata. About the study: Tofacitinib continued for 6 to 18 months and was then withheld for 6 months. Overall study findings and caveats: Normal scalp had lower clonality than lesional scalp, with alopecia totalis/universalis lesions showing this most strongly. Among the 100 top clones, expanded CD8+ clones, like scalp clonality, were significantly decreased by tofacitinib. Shared TCR sequences were less clear between patients than in mice, possibly partly from HLA diversity.

The treatment: oral pan-JAK inhibitor, 5-10 mg twice daily. Between the trimmed V and J ends, which lost 4 bases and 5 bases, there was a span of 11 bases. The germline gives CDR1 SQVTM, CDR2 ANQGSEA. The CDR3 has 12 amino acids. Reverse transcription of extracted RNA yielded cDNA, which provided the sequencing template. Repertoires were generated with immunoSEQ multiplex PCR, while TCRdb's copy carries only in-frame clones and drops some. The sample contains 150,000 to 200,000 clones, 55% to 75% of which appear only once. Notes on this clone: Its antigen is undetermined.

The source material was CD4+ T cells sorted from blood, sampled at week 24, from a patient treated with tofacitinib. This clonotype was sampled from a human donor with alopecia areata. The gene calls are TRBV29-1 and TRBJ1-2, with D maybe TRBD1 (5 bases). CDR3 coding DNA: TGCAGCGTTGCTTCAGGGACGTATGGCTACACCTTC. It is translated as CSVASGTYGYTF.